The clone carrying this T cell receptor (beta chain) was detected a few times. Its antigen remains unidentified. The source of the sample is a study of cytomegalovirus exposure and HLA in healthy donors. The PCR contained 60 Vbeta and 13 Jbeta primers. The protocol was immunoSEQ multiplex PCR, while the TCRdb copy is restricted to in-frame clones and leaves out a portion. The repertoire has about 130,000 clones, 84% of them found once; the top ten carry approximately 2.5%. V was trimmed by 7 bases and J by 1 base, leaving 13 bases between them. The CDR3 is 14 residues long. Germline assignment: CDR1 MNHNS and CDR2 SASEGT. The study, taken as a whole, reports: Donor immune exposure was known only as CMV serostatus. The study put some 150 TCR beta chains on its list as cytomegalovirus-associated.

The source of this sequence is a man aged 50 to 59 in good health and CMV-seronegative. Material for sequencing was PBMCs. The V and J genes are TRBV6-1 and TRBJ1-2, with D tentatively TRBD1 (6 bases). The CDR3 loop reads CASTRTAFNYGYTF. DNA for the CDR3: TGTGCCAGCACCCGGACAGCTTTTAACTATGGCTACACCTTC.